These 32 T cell receptor beta chains share one sample of origin, sequenced in a study of blood T cell repertoires in COVID-19. Only in-frame clones appear in the TCRdb table, and some are missing; sequencing was by immunoSEQ multiplex PCR. The data show some 350,000 clones, roughly 89% seen once. The sequenced sample was peripheral blood. These TCRs come from a woman between 18 and 29 years old who had recovered from COVID-19.

The rearrangement joins TRBV19 to TRBJ2-2, with 10 bases that match TRBD2. CDR3 length: 15 amino acids. J lost 9 bases, V lost 2 bases, and 6 bases had no gene match. Germline-derived CDR1 and CDR2 are LNHDA and SQIVND (reference sequence). This chain's CDR3 is CASSIRASGSRELFF. For the CDR3, the DNA is TGTGCCAGTAGTATACGAGCTAGCGGGAGTAGGGAGCTGTTTTTT.

The gene calls are TRBV6-1 and TRBJ2-5, with 9 nucleotides matching TRBD2. The CDR3 is 16 residues long. Germline-derived CDR1 and CDR2 are MNHNS and SASEGT. The junction had 4 bases not matched to a gene; V was cut back by 1 base and J by 1 base. The CDR3 loop is CASSEEASGAQETQYF. CDR3 nucleotides: TGTGCCAGCAGTGAAGAGGCTAGCGGGGCCCAAGAGACCCAGTACTTC.

The rearrangement joins TRBV2 to TRBJ1-3; D ambiguous. The germline V gene encodes CDR1 SNHLY and CDR2 FYNNEI. The V and J ends lost 8 bases and 0 bases respectively, with 11 bases between them. The CDR3 contains 14 residues. DNA of the CDR3: TGTGCCAGCCGGCAGGCGAGCTCTGGAAACACCATATATTTT. Protein product: CASRQASSGNTIYF.

This rearrangement joins TRBV10-2 to TRBJ2-7, with D possibly matching TRBD2 (5 bases). V lost 5 bases and J lost 4, with 18 bases in between. The germline V gene has CDR1 WSHSY and CDR2 SAAADI. This CDR3 has 15 residues. In DNA, the CDR3 is TGCGCCAGCAGTTCCATGGGAGTTGGGTGGTACGAGCAGTACGTC. Translated, it gives CASSSMGVGWYEQYV.

This clone has a handful of counts. The chain couples TRBV4-1 to TRBJ1-1, with 9 bases fitting TRBD1. Germline CDR1 is MGHRA and CDR2 is YSYEKL. J lost 1 base, V lost 4 bases, and 7 bases had no gene match. This CDR3 region has 16 residues. The CDR3 DNA sequence: TGCGCCAGCAGCCGGGACAGGGTCTGGAGGAACACTGAAGCTTTCTTT. Amino acid sequence: CASSRDRVWRNTEAFF.

V gene TRBV4-1 combines with J gene TRBJ2-2; perhaps TRBD2 as D (6 bases). V lost 3 bases to trimming and J lost 1 base, with 15 bases between them. The CDR3 has 17 residues. Germline-derived CDR1 and CDR2 are MGHRA and YSYEKL. In nucleotides, the CDR3 is TGCGCCAGCAGCCATCTGACGGAGGGCGGGAACACCGGGGAGCTGTTTTTT. Translation: CASSHLTEGGNTGELFF.

This clone is a singleton in its sample. This chain joins TRBV21-1 and TRBJ1-5; the tabulated D call, TRBD1, remains unverified against the DNA. TRBV21-1 is a pseudogene locus. The length of the CDR3 is 18 residues. As DNA, the CDR3 is TGTGCCAGCAGCAAAGATCTCGACAGGCGGGTTAGCAATCAGCCCCAGCATTTT. Amino acid sequence: CASSKDLDRRVSNQPQHF.

The chain couples TRBV25-1 to TRBJ1-5; possible D gene TRBD1, 5 bases. The CDR3 covers 15 residues. CDR1 and CDR2 (germline): MGHDK, SYGVNS. Trimming took 2 bases from V and 3 from J, leaving 11 bases between them. The CDR3 nucleotides read TGTGCCAGCAGTGAAGGAGGGACCATCAATCAGCCCCAGCATTTT. This translates into CASSEGGTINQPQHF.

V gene TRBV25-1 combines with J gene TRBJ2-1; D perhaps matches TRBD1 (6 bases). Germline V gene sequence: CDR1 MGHDK, CDR2 SYGVNS. V was cut by 1 base and J by 6 bases, with 16 bases left in between. The CDR3 consists of 16 residues. The CDR3 DNA sequence: TGTGCCAGCAGTGAATCGGTACAGGGTGGAGGCAATGAGCAGTTCTTC. It codes for CASSESVQGGGNEQFF.

V is TRBV7-8 and J is TRBJ2-3; TRBD1 is a possible D gene (6 bases). Germline V gene lookup returns CDR1 SGHVS and CDR2 FQNEAQ. V lost 6 bases and J lost 6, with 19 bases in between. The CDR3 covers 15 residues. CDR3 DNA: TGTGCCAGCAGAACCGGACAGAGGCCGCAGGATACGCAGTATTTT. This codes for CASRTGQRPQDTQYF.

J is TRBJ1-5 and V is TRBV5-6, with TRBD1 as a possible D gene (5 bases). CDR1 SGHDT and CDR2 YYEEEE come from the germline V gene. V gave up 0 bases and J gave up 3 bases, with 10 bases separating them. This CDR3 has 15 amino acids. The CDR3 loop is CASSLAIGVNQPQHF. Written as DNA, the CDR3 is TGTGCCAGCAGCTTGGCCATAGGGGTCAATCAGCCCCAGCATTTT.

Written as DNA, the CDR3 is TGTGCCAGCAGTTTCCGACTAGGGTACTACAATGAGCAGTTCTTC. Encoded protein: CASSFRLGYYNEQFF. The chain has TRBV28 and TRBJ2-1; possible D gene TRBD2, 6 bases. With 3 bases removed from V and 3 bases from J, the gap between germline ends came to 12 bases. CDR3 length: 15 amino acids. CDR1 MDHEN and CDR2 SYDVKM come from the germline V gene.

The chain carries TRBV6-1 and TRBJ2-1; tentatively, D is TRBD2 (7 bases). This CDR3 has 16 amino acids. Per the germline V gene, CDR1 is MNHNS and CDR2 is SASEGT. Trimming pared 2 bases from V and 4 bases from J, leaving 15 bases between. CDR3: CASSEQGSGVYNEQFF. CDR3 DNA sequence: TGTGCCAGCAGTGAACAGGGGAGCGGGGTATACAATGAGCAGTTCTTC.

The chain carries TRBV29-1 and TRBJ2-1, with TRBD2 as a possible D gene (5 bases). The CDR3 runs to 13 residues. Trimming pared 6 bases from V and 0 bases from J, leaving 9 bases between. Germline-derived CDR1 and CDR2 are SQVTM and ANQGSEA. This CDR3 is CSVAAGSYNEQFF. The DNA for the CDR3 is TGCAGCGTGGCCGCGGGCTCCTACAATGAGCAGTTCTTC.

The V call is TRBV9, the J call TRBJ2-5, with D perhaps matching TRBD2 (5 bases). CDR1 is SGDLS and CDR2 is YYNGEE in the germline V gene. The germline V and J ends were trimmed by 5 bases and 4 bases, with 18 bases remaining between them. The CDR3 consists of 15 residues. CDR3 protein: CASSEGSRPVETQYF. The CDR3 bases are TGTGCCAGCAGTGAAGGGAGCCGTCCGGTAGAGACCCAGTACTTC.

V is TRBV11-3 and J is TRBJ1-3; D ambiguous. CDR3 length: 13 amino acids. CDR1 is SGHNT, CDR2 YENEEA, per germline. Trimming removed 2 bases at V and 4 bases at J, with 6 bases between. CDR3 nucleotide sequence: TGTGCCAGCAGCTTATCATTCGGAAACACCATATATTTT. Protein: CASSLSFGNTIYF.

V usage is TRBV5-1 and J usage is TRBJ1-1; the D gene is possibly TRBD1 (5 bases). V was trimmed by 0 bases and J by 3 bases, leaving 15 bases between them. CDR1 is SGHRS, CDR2 YFSETQ, per germline. This CDR3 spans 16 amino acids. The CDR3 here is CASSLAGRGGYTEAFF. The CDR3 DNA sequence: TGCGCCAGCAGCTTGGCCGGGAGGGGTGGCTACACTGAAGCTTTCTTT.

This chain connects TRBV24-1 to TRBJ2-2; tentative D call: TRBD2 (5 bases). Trimming left V 7 bases short and J 2 bases short, with 7 bases between. The length of the CDR3 is 13 residues. Germline V gene data show CDR1 as KGHDR and CDR2 as SFDVKD. The CDR3 nucleotides read TGTGCCACCAGGGCGGGTAACACCGGGGAGCTGTTTTTT. Its translation is CATRAGNTGELFF.

Worth noting for this clone: The junction departs from the called germline gene at one end, perhaps through a read error. The chain employs TRBV2 and TRBJ2-1, with D maybe TRBD2 (5 bases). The CDR3 has 11 amino acids. Germline CDR1 and CDR2: SNHLY and FYNNEI. CDR3 bases: TGTGCCAGCAGAGAAGCGGCCACGCAGTTCTTC. Translated: CASREAATQFF.

The chain couples TRBV29-1 to TRBJ1-1; D is ambiguous. The germline V and J ends were trimmed by 6 bases and 0 bases, with 11 bases remaining between them. The CDR3 loop spans 13 amino acids. Per germline, CDR1 SQVTM and CDR2 ANQGSEA. The DNA for the CDR3 is TGCAGCGTACTCCGGCGGTTGAACACTGAAGCTTTCTTT. This translates into CSVLRRLNTEAFF.

The chain carries TRBV21-1 and TRBJ2-7; TRBD2 is taken as the D call from the table, unchecked against the DNA. TRBV21-1 is a pseudogene locus. The CDR3 loop spans 16 amino acids. The DNA of the CDR3 is TGTGCCAGCAGCATCATTATGTCCCCGGGAGATCCAGAGCAGTACGTC. This codes for CASSIIMSPGDPEQYV.

J is TRBJ1-5 and V is TRBV28, with 9 bases identical to TRBD1. J lost 3 bases, V lost 1 base, and 10 bases had no gene match. CDR3 length equals 18 residues. CDR1 is MDHEN and CDR2 is SYDVKM in the germline V gene. Here the CDR3 reads CASSLLSWDRVDNQPQHF. Here the CDR3 DNA reads TGTGCCAGCAGTTTATTGTCCTGGGACAGGGTTGACAATCAGCCCCAGCATTTT.

The V call is TRBV5-4, the J call TRBJ1-1; D gene ambiguous. The V end lost 1 base, the J end lost 1 base, and 8 bases lay between the germline ends. The CDR3 is 14 amino acids. Germline values: CDR1 SGHNT, CDR2 YYREEE (reference sequence). The CDR3 region is CASSLLAGNTEAFF. The CDR3 coding sequence is TGTGCCAGCAGCTTGTTAGCGGGGAACACTGAAGCTTTCTTT. The full variable domain, with the rest looked up from reference TRBV5-4 and TRBJ1-1, is ETGVTQSPTHLIKTRGQQVTLRCSSQSGHNTVSWYQQALGQGPQFIFQYYREEENGRGNFPPRFSGLQFPNYSSELNVNALELDDSALYLCASSLLAGNTEAFFGQGTRLTVV.

The chain combines TRBV27 with TRBJ1-1; D not resolved. Between the trimmed V and J ends, which lost 5 bases and 0 bases, there was a span of 4 bases. The CDR3 is 12 residues long. Germline V gene lookup returns CDR1 MNHEY and CDR2 SMNVEV (reference sequence). CDR3 residues: CASSPLNTEAFF. The CDR3, as DNA: TGTGCCAGCAGTCCTTTGAACACTGAAGCTTTCTTT.

This chain joins TRBV3-1 (or the pseudogene TRBV3-2) and TRBJ1-2; D is unresolved. V lost 0 bases, J lost 4 bases, and 12 bases lay in between. The germline gives CDR1 LGHDT, CDR2 YNNKEL (reference sequence). This CDR3 has 15 residues. The CDR3 DNA is TGTGCCAGCAGCCAAGATCCTGCTGCGGGCTATGGCTACACCTTC. It yields the protein CASSQDPAAGYGYTF.

V and J are TRBV2 and TRBJ1-1; D unresolved. Germline V gene data show CDR1 as SNHLY and CDR2 as FYNNEI. Trimming pared 0 bases from V and 11 bases from J, leaving 13 bases between. This CDR3 is built from 13 residues. For the CDR3, the DNA is TGTGCCAGCAGTGAAGCGCTGTACCACGGGGCTTTCTTT. This codes for CASSEALYHGAFF.

J is TRBJ2-5 and V is TRBV20-1, with 11 bases aligning to TRBD2. V lost 3 bases, J lost 0 bases, and 12 bases stayed unmatched. The CDR3 covers 18 residues. The germline V gene encodes CDR1 DFQATT and CDR2 SNEGSKA (reference sequence). The CDR3 sequence is CSASEGLAGVLYQETQYF. The CDR3 DNA reads as TGCAGTGCTAGTGAAGGACTAGCGGGTGTACTTTACCAAGAGACCCAGTACTTC.

This clone has just one count. V gene TRBV24-1 combines with J gene TRBJ2-2; D perhaps matches TRBD2 (6 bases). Per germline, CDR1 KGHDR and CDR2 SFDVKD. V shed 3 bases and J shed 1 base, with 14 bases lying between them. CDR3 length equals 17 residues. This CDR3 is CATSDGGGTGNTGELFF. The CDR3 region has the DNA TGTGCCACCAGTGATGGTGGGGGGACGGGGAACACCGGGGAGCTGTTTTTT.

The chain recombines TRBV6-4 with TRBJ2-3, with D possibly TRBD2 on 7 matching bases. CDR1 and CDR2 from the germline V gene are MRHNA and SNTAGT. CDR3 length equals 15 residues. V lost 0 bases and J lost 1, with 8 bases in between. The CDR3, as DNA: TGTGCCAGCAGTGACTCGCGGGGGCGCACAGATACGCAGTATTTT. Translated: CASSDSRGRTDTQYF.

The chain recombines TRBV6-5 with TRBJ1-4, with a possible D match to TRBD1 (6 bases). Germline loops: CDR1 MNHEY, CDR2 SVGAGI. Between the trimmed V and J ends, which lost 8 bases and 7 bases, there was a span of 14 bases. This CDR3 has 13 amino acids. The CDR3 nucleotides are TGTGCCAGCTCCGCCCTGACAGGTGAAAAACTGTTTTTT. It encodes CASSALTGEKLFF.

V is TRBV11-3 and J is TRBJ1-1; a weak D match, TRBD1 (5 bases). The V gene lost 3 bases and the J gene lost 4 bases, with 9 bases spanning the gap. CDR1 is SGHNT and CDR2 is YENEEA in the germline V gene. The CDR3 has 13 amino acids. The CDR3 loop reads CASSFLGGTEAFF. CDR3 nucleotides: TGTGCCAGCAGCTTCCTGGGGGGCACTGAAGCTTTCTTT. Full variable domain (rest looked up from reference TRBV11-3 and TRBJ1-1): EAGVVQSPRYKIIEKKQPVAFWCNPISGHNTLYWYLQNLGQGPELLIRYENEEAVDDSQLPKDRFSAERLKGVDSTLKIQPAELGDSAVYLCASSFLGGTEAFFGQGTRLTVV.

The CDR3 loop reads CASSIGLAGLAKNIQYF. The CDR3, as DNA: TGTGCCAGTAGTATAGGCCTAGCGGGCCTAGCCAAAAACATTCAGTACTTC. This chain links TRBV19 with TRBJ2-4, with TRBD2 identical over 8 bases. In germline, CDR1 is LNHDA, CDR2 SQIVND (reference sequence). V gave up 1 base and J gave up 0 bases; unmatched junction bases: 5. The CDR3 is made up of 17 amino acids.